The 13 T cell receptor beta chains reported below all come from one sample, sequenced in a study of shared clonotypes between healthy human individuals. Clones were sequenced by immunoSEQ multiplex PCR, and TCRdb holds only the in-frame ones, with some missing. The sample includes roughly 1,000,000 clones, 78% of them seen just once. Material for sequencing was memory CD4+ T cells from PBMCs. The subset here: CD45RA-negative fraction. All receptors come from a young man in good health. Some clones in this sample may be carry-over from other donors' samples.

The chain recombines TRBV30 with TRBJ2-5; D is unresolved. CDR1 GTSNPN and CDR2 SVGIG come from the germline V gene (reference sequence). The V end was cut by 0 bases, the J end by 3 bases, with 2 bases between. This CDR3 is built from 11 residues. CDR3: CAWSVEETQYF. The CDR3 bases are TGTGCCTGGAGTGTCGAAGAGACCCAGTACTTC.

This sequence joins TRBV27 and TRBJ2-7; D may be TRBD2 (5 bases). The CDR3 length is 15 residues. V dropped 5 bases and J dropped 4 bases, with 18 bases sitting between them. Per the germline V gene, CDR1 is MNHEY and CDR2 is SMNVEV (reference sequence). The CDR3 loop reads CASSGSGPIPYEQYF. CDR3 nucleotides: TGTGCCAGCAGTGGGAGCGGCCCTATCCCTTACGAGCAGTACTTC.

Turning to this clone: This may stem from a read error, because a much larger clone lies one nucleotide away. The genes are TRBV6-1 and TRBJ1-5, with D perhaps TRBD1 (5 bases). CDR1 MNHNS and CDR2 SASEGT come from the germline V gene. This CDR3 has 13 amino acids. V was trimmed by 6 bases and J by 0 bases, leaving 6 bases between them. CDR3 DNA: TGTGCCAGCAGGGGGGATAGCAATCAGCCCCAGCATTTT. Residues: CASRGDSNQPQHF.

The CDR3, as DNA: TGTGCCAGCAGTGAAGGGCAGGGAGGAAAAGCTTTCTTT. Its translation: CASSEGQGGKAFF. The chain couples TRBV6-1 to TRBJ1-1; D perhaps matches TRBD1 (5 bases). CDR3 length: 13 amino acids. Trimming took off 1 base at V and 9 bases at J, with 12 bases between the two ends. Germline lookup yields CDR1 MNHNS and CDR2 SASEGT.

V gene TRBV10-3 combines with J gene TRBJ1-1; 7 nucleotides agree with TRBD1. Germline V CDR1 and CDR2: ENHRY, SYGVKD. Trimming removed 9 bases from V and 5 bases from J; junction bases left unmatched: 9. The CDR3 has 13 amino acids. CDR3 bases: TGTGCCATGACCGGGACAGCGGAGACTGAAGCTTTCTTT. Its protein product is CAMTGTAETEAFF.

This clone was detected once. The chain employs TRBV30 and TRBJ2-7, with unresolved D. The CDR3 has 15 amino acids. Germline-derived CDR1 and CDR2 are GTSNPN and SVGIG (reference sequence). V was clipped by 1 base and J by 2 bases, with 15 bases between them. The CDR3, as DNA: TGTGCCTGGAGTGCTACGACCTCCCATCCCTACGAGCAGTACTTC. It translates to CAWSATTSHPYEQYF.

As DNA, the CDR3 is TGTGCCAGCAGTTCCTACCCTGGGGCCAACGTCCTGACTTTC. As protein: CASSSYPGANVLTF. V is TRBV6-5 and J is TRBJ2-6; D gene ambiguous. Germline V gene sequence: CDR1 MNHEY, CDR2 SVGAGI. Trimming left V 4 bases short and J 2 bases short, with 6 bases between. The CDR3 sequence is 14 residues long.

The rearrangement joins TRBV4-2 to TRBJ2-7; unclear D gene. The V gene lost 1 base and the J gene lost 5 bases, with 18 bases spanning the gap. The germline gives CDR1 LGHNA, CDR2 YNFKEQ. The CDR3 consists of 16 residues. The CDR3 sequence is CASSQAPKVLGNEQYF. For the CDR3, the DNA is TGTGCCAGCAGCCAAGCTCCCAAAGTTTTAGGAAACGAGCAGTACTTC.

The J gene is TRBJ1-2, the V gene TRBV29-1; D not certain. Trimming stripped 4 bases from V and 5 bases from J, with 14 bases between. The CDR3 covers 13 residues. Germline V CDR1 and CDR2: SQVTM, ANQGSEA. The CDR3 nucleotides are TGCAGCGTTGGGACCAATACGCGGTATGGCTACACCTTC. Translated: CSVGTNTRYGYTF.

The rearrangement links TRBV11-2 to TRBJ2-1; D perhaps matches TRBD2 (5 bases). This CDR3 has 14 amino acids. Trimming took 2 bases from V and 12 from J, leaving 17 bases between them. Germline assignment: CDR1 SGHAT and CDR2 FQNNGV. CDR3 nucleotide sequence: TGTGCCAGCAGCTTAACGGGGTTACAGTACGGGCAGTTCTTC. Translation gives CASSLTGLQYGQFF.

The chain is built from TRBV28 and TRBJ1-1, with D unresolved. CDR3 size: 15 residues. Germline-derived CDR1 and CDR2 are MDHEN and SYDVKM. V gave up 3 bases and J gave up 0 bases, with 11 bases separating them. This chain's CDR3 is CASSFGRIMNTEAFF. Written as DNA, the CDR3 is TGTGCCAGCAGTTTTGGACGGATCATGAACACTGAAGCTTTCTTT.

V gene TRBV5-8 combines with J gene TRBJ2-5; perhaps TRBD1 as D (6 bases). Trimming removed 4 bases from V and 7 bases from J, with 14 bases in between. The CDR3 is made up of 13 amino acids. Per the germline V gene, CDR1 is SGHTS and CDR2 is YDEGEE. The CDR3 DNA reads TGTGCCAGCAGCCGGACAGTGCAGGGGACCCAGTACTTC. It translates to CASSRTVQGTQYF.

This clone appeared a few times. Here the CDR3 reads CASSQNGVAGTGELFF. CDR3 nucleotide sequence: TGTGCCAGCAGCCAAAACGGGGTAGCGGGAACCGGGGAGCTGTTTTTT. The gene calls are TRBV7-2 and TRBJ2-2, with 8 nucleotides matching TRBD2. Germline lookup yields CDR1 SGHTA and CDR2 FQGNSA. CDR3 length: 16 residues. V shed 5 bases, J shed 5 bases, and the junction held 10 bases outside the gene matches.